One sample yielded the 16 T cell receptor beta chains listed below, sequenced in a study of cytomegalovirus exposure and HLA in healthy donors. Primers: 60 Vbeta forward and 13 Jbeta reverse. The method was immunoSEQ multiplex PCR; TCRdb's version includes in-frame clones alone and lacks a portion of them. The data hold fewer than 200,000 clones, with 80% observed a single time. The sample consisted of PBMCs. These receptors were taken from a human donor in good health.

The rearrangement uses TRBV11-1 and TRBJ2-1; 11 nucleotides line up with TRBD2. The CDR3 length is 19 residues. Germline V gene lookup returns CDR1 SGHAT and CDR2 FQDESV (reference sequence). V lost 2 bases to trimming and J lost 5 bases; unmatched junction nucleotides: 14. The CDR3 sequence is CASSLLQKKTSGGHNEQFF. The CDR3 region has the DNA TGTGCCAGCAGCTTATTGCAGAAAAAAACTAGCGGGGGACACAATGAGCAGTTCTTC. Supplemented by reference TRBV11-1 and TRBJ2-1, the full variable domain reads EAEVAQSPRYKITEKSQAVAFWCDPISGHATLYWYRQILGQGPELLVQFQDESVVDDSQLPKDRFSAERLKGVDSTLKIQPAELGDSAMYLCASSLLQKKTSGGHNEQFFGPGTRLTVL.

The chain recombines TRBV25-1 with TRBJ2-7, with a possible D match to TRBD2 (5 bases). The CDR3 runs 14 residues. Germline-derived CDR1 and CDR2 are MGHDK and SYGVNS. The germline V and J ends were trimmed by 1 base and 4 bases, with 11 bases remaining between them. The chain's CDR3 is CASSELGRSYEQYF. CDR3 in DNA: TGTGCCAGCAGTGAATTAGGGAGATCATACGAGCAGTACTTC.

The rearrangement links TRBV9 to TRBJ1-6; TRBD1 matches 10 bases. With 3 bases clipped from V and 7 bases from J, the junction kept 4 bases outside the gene matches. Germline V gene sequence: CDR1 SGDLS, CDR2 YYNGEE. This CDR3 contains 15 residues. CDR3 amino acids: CASSDPGQGNSPLHF. The CDR3 nucleotides are TGTGCCAGCAGCGACCCGGGACAGGGGAATTCACCCCTCCACTTT.

The CDR3 reads CASSQGLAGKETQYF. As DNA, the CDR3 is TGTGCCAGCAGCCAAGGGCTAGCGGGGAAAGAGACCCAGTACTTC. The genes are TRBV4-2 and TRBJ2-5, with 9 bases that match TRBD2. The germline CDR1 and CDR2 sequences are LGHNA and YNFKEQ. The CDR3 has 15 amino acids. Trimming removed 1 base from V and 3 bases from J; junction bases left unmatched: 3.

This rearrangement joins TRBV29-1 to TRBJ2-5; 11 bases are a match to TRBD2. The V and J ends lost 4 bases and 1 base, in that order; junction bases with no gene match: 8. The CDR3 loop spans 16 amino acids. The germline gives CDR1 SQVTM, CDR2 ANQGSEA. CDR3 protein: CSVVSGTSGTQETQYF. The CDR3 region has the DNA TGCAGCGTTGTGTCCGGGACTAGCGGAACCCAAGAGACCCAGTACTTC.

This chain uses TRBV4-2 with TRBJ1-5; D unclear. V lost 0 bases, J lost 7 bases, and 10 bases lay in between. Per germline, CDR1 LGHNA and CDR2 YNFKEQ. This CDR3 comprises 14 residues. CDR3 sequence (DNA): TGTGCCAGCAGCCAAGATCCGGGGTTCCAGCCCCAGCATTTT. Translating gives CASSQDPGFQPQHF.

CDR3 in DNA: TGCAGCGTTTGCAGGGGGAACACTGAAGCTTTCTTT. Encoded protein: CSVCRGNTEAFF. This sequence joins TRBV29-1 and TRBJ1-1; possible D gene TRBD1, 6 bases. In germline, CDR1 is SQVTM, CDR2 ANQGSEA. The CDR3 has 12 amino acids. Trimming removed 5 bases from V and 1 base from J, with 8 bases in between. The full variable domain, rest sourced from reference TRBV29-1 and TRBJ1-1, is SAVISQKPSRDICQRGTSLTIQCQVDSQVTMMFWYRQQPGQSLTLIATANQGSEATYESGFVIDKFPISRPNLTFSTLTVSNMSPEDSSIYLCSVCRGNTEAFFGQGTRLTVV.

V is TRBV19 and J is TRBJ2-3; 11 bases agree with TRBD2. The J segment lost 2 bases and the V segment lost 5 bases, leaving 9 bases of the junction unmatched. From germline, CDR1 is LNHDA and CDR2 SQIVND (reference sequence). The CDR3 covers 17 residues. CDR3: CASSALLAGGYTDTQYF. For the CDR3, the DNA is TGTGCCAGTAGTGCCCTTCTAGCGGGGGGCTACACAGATACGCAGTATTTT.

In DNA form, the CDR3 reads TGTGCCAGTAGGACAGATTATGGCTACACCTTC. It is translated as CASRTDYGYTF. The chain links TRBV19 to TRBJ1-2, with D perhaps TRBD1 (5 bases). Trimming stripped 6 bases from V and 5 bases from J, with 7 bases between. The CDR3 consists of 11 residues. Germline CDR1 and CDR2: LNHDA and SQIVND (reference sequence).

The V and J genes are TRBV28 and TRBJ2-7, with 9 bases identical to TRBD1. The CDR3 runs to 18 residues. The V gene's germline CDR1 is MDHEN and CDR2 SYDVKM. The V gene end was trimmed by 6 bases and the J gene end by 2 bases; junction bases not matched to a gene: 17. The CDR3 sequence: CASSPDRGVMGNTYEQYF. The CDR3 DNA reads TGTGCCAGCAGCCCGGACAGGGGAGTAATGGGCAATACCTACGAGCAGTACTTC.

The chain has TRBV21-1 and TRBJ2-5; the D call TRBD2 from the table was never checked on the DNA. TRBV21-1 is annotated as a pseudogene. There are 17 residues in the CDR3. The CDR3 nucleotides read TGTGCCAGCAGCAACCGTGGGACTAGCGGGCGGAGGGAGACCCAGTACTTC. Protein sequence: CASSNRGTSGRRETQYF.

This sequence joins TRBV6-5 and TRBJ2-7; 8 positions agree with TRBD2. This CDR3 has 15 amino acids. CDR1 is MNHEY and CDR2 is SVGAGI in the germline V gene. Trimming removed 6 bases from V and 1 base from J; junction bases left unmatched: 8. The CDR3 spells CASSPIASGSYEQYF. The CDR3 region has the DNA TGTGCCAGCAGCCCTATAGCTAGCGGGTCCTACGAGCAGTACTTC.

This sequence joins TRBV4-3 and TRBJ1-2, with 7 bases fitting TRBD1. Germline V gives CDR1 LGHNA, CDR2 YSLEER. V shed 4 bases, J shed 2 bases, and the junction held 7 bases outside the gene matches. CDR3 length equals 15 residues. CDR3 in DNA: TGCGCCAGCAGCCCTCAAAGGGGGCACAACTATGGCTACACCTTC. The encoded protein is CASSPQRGHNYGYTF.

The rearrangement links TRBV27 to TRBJ2-1, with TRBD2 matching 8 bases. The CDR3 consists of 15 residues. Germline values: CDR1 MNHEY, CDR2 SMNVEV (reference sequence). Trimming took 3 bases from V and 11 from J; bases not matched to a gene: 12. The chain's CDR3 is CASSFQTSGPRKQFF. The CDR3 bases are TGTGCCAGCAGTTTCCAAACTAGCGGCCCCAGGAAGCAGTTCTTC.

V and J are TRBV11-2 and TRBJ1-1; no definite D call. The germline V and J ends were trimmed by 4 bases and 3 bases, with 12 bases remaining between them. This CDR3 is built from 14 residues. CDR1 is SGHAT and CDR2 is FQNNGV in the germline V gene. The CDR3 coding sequence is TGTGCCAGCAGCTCCGCCGGAGTCTACACTGAAGCTTTCTTT. It translates to CASSSAGVYTEAFF.

This chain uses TRBV15 with TRBJ2-2, with TRBD1 identical over 8 bases. The CDR3 has 17 residues. Germline V lookup: CDR1 LNHNV, CDR2 YYDKDF (reference sequence). Trimming removed 1 base from V and 1 base from J; junction bases left unmatched: 5. CDR3 in amino acids: CATSRGTGNKNTGELFF. CDR3 bases: TGTGCCACCAGCAGAGGGACAGGGAATAAGAACACCGGGGAGCTGTTTTTT. The whole variable domain, filled in from reference TRBV15 and TRBJ2-2, reads DAMVIQNPRYQVTQFGKPVTLSCSQTLNHNVMYWYQQKSSQAPKLLFHYYDKDFNNEADTPDNFQSRRPNTSFCFLDIRSPGLGDTAMYLCATSRGTGNKNTGELFFGEGSRLTVL.